This T cell receptor (beta chain) was captured by sequencing in a study of PD-L1 blockade in urothelial cancer. Study-level background: Beginning in about 2014, patients received atezolizumab, given as 1,200 mg intravenously every 3 weeks. Blood was tested 3 weeks (second dose) and 6 weeks into treatment.

Measured with immunoSEQ multiplex PCR; TCRdb has only the in-frame clones, and not every one. Of roughly 120,000 clones listed, 75% to 95% are singletons. Study-wide findings and caveats: Blood TCR clonality below the median before treatment was a predictor of better survival. Durable benefit was linked to greater 3-week expansion of tumor-associated blood clones.

The time point is: peripheral blood 6 weeks after treatment start. The germline V and J ends were trimmed by 4 bases and 7 bases, with 16 bases remaining between them. CDR3 length: 14 residues. Germline CDR1 is SNHLY and CDR2 is FYNNEI. As concerns this clone: Its antigen is currently unknown.

The material sequenced was PBMCs, taken around atezolizumab (anti-PD-L1) treatment. This clonotype was obtained from a man in his sixties with urothelial cancer. This rearrangement joins TRBV2 to TRBJ1-2; possible D gene TRBD1, 6 bases. DNA of the CDR3: TGTGCCAGCAGTGCCTTCGTAGCAGGGGCTGGCTACACCTTC. Translation gives CASSAFVAGAGYTF.